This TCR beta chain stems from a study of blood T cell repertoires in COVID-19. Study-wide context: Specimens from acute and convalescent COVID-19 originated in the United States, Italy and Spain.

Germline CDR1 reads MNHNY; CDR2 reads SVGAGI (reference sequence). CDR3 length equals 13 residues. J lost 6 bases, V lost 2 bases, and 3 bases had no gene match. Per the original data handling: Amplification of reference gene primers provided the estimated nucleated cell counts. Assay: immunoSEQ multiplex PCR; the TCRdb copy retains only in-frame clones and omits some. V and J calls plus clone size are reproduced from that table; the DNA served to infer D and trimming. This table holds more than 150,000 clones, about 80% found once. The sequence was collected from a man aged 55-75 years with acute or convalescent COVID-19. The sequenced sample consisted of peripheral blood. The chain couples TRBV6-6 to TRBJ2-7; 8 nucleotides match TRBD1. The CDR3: CASSYADRVEQYF. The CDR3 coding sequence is TGTGCCAGCAGTTACGCGGACAGGGTCGAGCAGTACTTC.